This TCR beta chain originates from a study of T cells after yellow fever vaccination. Only a few counts were recorded for this clonotype. In germline, CDR1 is MDHEN, CDR2 SYDVKM. V was clipped by 7 bases and J by 4 bases; unmatched bases: 9. This CDR3 spans 15 amino acids. TCRdb passed the 5' RACE reads through MiXCR, listing each CDR3 protein once. The sample shows 200,000 to 250,000 distinct CDR3 sequences, less than 9% of them seen only once. The sample here was CD4+ T cells sorted from PBMCs, taken 15 days after the yellow fever booster vaccination. This clonotype originated in a man aged 25-45 years who received the YFV17D yellow fever vaccine. V gene TRBV28 combines with J gene TRBJ2-5; TRBD2 aligns across 10 bases. CDR3 bases: TGTGCCAGCAATGTTGGGCTAGCGGGAGTAGAGACCCAGTACTTC. Its protein is CASNVGLAGVETQYF.